This TCR beta chain was sequenced during a study of blood T cell repertoires in COVID-19. Study in general: The United States, Italy and Spain supplied acute and convalescent COVID-19 samples. Sample material is recorded as cDNA or gDNA derived from T cells, B-cell-depleted T cells, or PBMCs.

As processed by the authors: Scientists estimated how many nucleated cells there were by amplifying reference gene primers. TCRdb's copy holds only in-frame clones and misses some; the assay was immunoSEQ multiplex PCR. That table supplies the V and J calls and clone size; D and trimming were determined from the DNA. Of a few hundred thousand clones detected, around 87% appear once; the ten largest clones hold roughly 4%. Germline V gives CDR1 SGDLS, CDR2 YYNGEE. V gave up 0 bases and J gave up 1 base; unmatched junction bases: 4. This CDR3 region has 16 residues. This TCR was recovered from a woman between 50 and 59 years old with active or convalescent COVID-19. The sample taken for sequencing was peripheral blood. This rearrangement joins TRBV9 to TRBJ2-5; 9 nucleotides line up with TRBD2. DNA for the CDR3: TGTGCCAGCAGCGTAGTTGCGGGGGGGCCCCAAGAGACCCAGTACTTC. As protein: CASSVVAGGPQETQYF.